This T cell receptor (beta chain) came from a study of blood T cell repertoires in COVID-19. Study-wide background: Acute and convalescent COVID-19 specimens originated in the United States, Italy and Spain. T cells, B-cell-depleted T cells, or PBMCs provided the cDNA or gDNA that served as material.

This clone occurred a few times. As handled by the study authors: Estimates of nucleated cell counts were drawn from the amplification of reference gene primers. The protocol was immunoSEQ multiplex PCR, while the TCRdb copy is restricted to in-frame clones and leaves out a portion. D and trimming come from the DNA, and the V and J calls and clone size come from that table. Among roughly 250,000 clones, 80% to 85% were seen once, and the ten largest hold about 4.2%. V shed 3 bases, J shed 7 bases, and the junction held 19 bases outside the gene matches. Germline loops: CDR1 LNHDA, CDR2 SQIVND (reference sequence). The CDR3 contains 18 residues.

This receptor was identified in a man aged 45-65 years with active or convalescent COVID-19. The genes are TRBV19 and TRBJ1-2; 8 positions agree with TRBD1. Sequencing input: peripheral blood. The CDR3 DNA follows: TGTGCCAGTAGTATCGAAGCCTGGCCCCCCGGACAGGGCGGTGGCTACACCTTC. Translation gives CASSIEAWPPGQGGGYTF.